Below are 19 T cell receptor beta chains sequenced from a single sample in a study of blood T cell repertoires in COVID-19. Profiling relied on immunoSEQ multiplex PCR, and the TCRdb table lists in-frame clones only, not all of them. The table records 120,000 to 150,000 clones, almost 80% of them present only once. The sample consisted of peripheral blood. These TCRs come from a man aged 50 or older with active or convalescent COVID-19.

The chain carries TRBV3-1 (or the pseudogene TRBV3-2) and TRBJ2-1; 12 nucleotides agree with TRBD2. The V gene end was trimmed by 1 base and the J gene end by 9 bases; junction bases not matched to a gene: 10. Germline loops: CDR1 LGHDT, CDR2 YNNKEL (reference sequence). This CDR3 comprises 17 residues. CDR3 residues: CASSQGHRLAGGGEQFF. The DNA of the CDR3 is TGTGCCAGCAGCCAAGGACATCGCCTAGCGGGAGGGGGTGAGCAGTTCTTC.

CDR3 amino acids: CASSVSGGLYEQYF. CDR3 DNA sequence: TGTGCCAGCAGCGTAAGCGGAGGACTCTACGAGCAGTACTTC. The chain links TRBV9 to TRBJ2-7, with D perhaps TRBD2 (5 bases). The CDR3 spans 14 residues. Germline assignment: CDR1 SGDLS and CDR2 YYNGEE. The ends were cut back, 1 base at V and 3 bases at J, with 11 bases in the middle.

A remark on this clone: Other DNA sequences of this sample code for an identical CDR3. The chain combines TRBV9 with TRBJ2-5; TRBD2 agrees at 14 bases. Trimming took 3 bases from V and 4 from J; bases not matched to a gene: 5. Per the germline V gene, CDR1 is SGDLS and CDR2 is YYNGEE. This CDR3 region has 16 residues. This chain's CDR3 is CASSAGTSGSGETQYF. CDR3 coding DNA: TGTGCCAGCAGCGCGGGGACTAGCGGGAGCGGAGAGACCCAGTACTTC.

This clone was seen a few times. V gene TRBV28 combines with J gene TRBJ1-5, with a tentative D call TRBD1 (5 bases). V was pared by 7 bases and J by 2 bases, with 18 bases between. Germline V CDR1 and CDR2: MDHEN, SYDVKM. The CDR3 has 16 residues. CDR3 nucleotide sequence: TGTGCCAGCAACCCCGGGGGGGGAGATGGCAATCAGCCCCAGCATTTT. Amino acids: CASNPGGGDGNQPQHF.

The chain carries TRBV29-1 and TRBJ2-1; 8 bases line up with TRBD2. Germline CDR1 and CDR2: SQVTM and ANQGSEA. The CDR3 runs to 14 residues. The V and J ends lost 7 bases and 1 base, in that order; junction bases with no gene match: 6. CDR3 residues: CSAVAGSSYNEQFF. The CDR3 bases are TGCAGCGCCGTAGCGGGATCTTCCTACAATGAGCAGTTCTTC.

The chain employs TRBV7-3 and TRBJ2-7; D not certain. Germline loops: CDR1 SGHTA, CDR2 FQGTGA. The V end was cut by 4 bases, the J end by 3 bases, with 7 bases between. This CDR3 spans 12 amino acids. The CDR3, as DNA: TGTGCCAGCAGCTCAAACAGCTACGAGCAGTACTTC. Translating gives CASSSNSYEQYF. The whole variable domain, remainder taken from reference TRBV7-3 and TRBJ2-7, is GAGVSQTPSNKVTEKGKYVELRCDPISGHTALYWYRQSLGQGPEFLIYFQGTGAADDSGLPNDRFFAVRPEGSVSTLKIQRTERGDSAVYLCASSSNSYEQYFGPGTRLTVT.

V is TRBV7-9 and J is TRBJ2-5; 9 bases match TRBD2. Germline CDR1 and CDR2: SEHNR and FQNEAQ (reference sequence). V lost 1 base to trimming and J lost 1 base; unmatched junction nucleotides: 13. The CDR3 totals 19 residues. The CDR3 sequence is CASSLVGTSYRGAQETQYF. CDR3 nucleotides: TGTGCCAGCAGCTTAGTAGGGACTAGCTACCGCGGGGCCCAAGAGACCCAGTACTTC.

V gene TRBV7-2 combines with J gene TRBJ1-3; 7 nucleotides align to TRBD1. CDR3 size: 17 residues. Germline assignment: CDR1 SGHTA and CDR2 FQGNSA. Unmatched junction bases numbered 10, after V lost 5 bases and J lost 0 bases. The CDR3: CASSRGQPISSGNTIYF. The CDR3 nucleotides are TGTGCCAGCAGCCGGGGACAGCCGATTTCCTCTGGAAACACCATATATTTT.

V usage is TRBV4-2 and J usage is TRBJ2-3; 9 bases match TRBD2. This CDR3 contains 15 residues. The germline V gene encodes CDR1 LGHNA and CDR2 YNFKEQ. J gave up 4 bases and V 8 bases, and 10 bases lay outside the gene matches. CDR3 loop: CASRGLAGVPDTQYF. The CDR3 DNA reads as TGTGCCAGCCGGGGGTTAGCGGGAGTCCCAGATACGCAGTATTTT.

V usage is TRBV19 and J usage is TRBJ2-2, with D perhaps TRBD2 (5 bases). The CDR3 is made up of 14 amino acids. CDR1 is LNHDA and CDR2 is SQIVND in the germline V gene (reference sequence). V lost 9 bases and J 5 bases, leaving 16 bases between the germline ends. The chain's CDR3 is CASAPSGRTGELFF. CDR3 in DNA: TGTGCCAGCGCGCCCTCGGGGAGAACCGGGGAGCTGTTTTTT.

This clone is a singleton in its sample. V is TRBV7-3 and J is TRBJ2-3; D may be TRBD1 (6 bases). CDR3 length: 15 residues. In germline, CDR1 is SGHTA, CDR2 FQGTGA. Trimming pared 3 bases from V and 1 base from J, leaving 11 bases between. The CDR3 region is CASSFRGLRTDTQYF. Written as DNA, the CDR3 is TGTGCCAGCAGCTTTAGGGGGTTACGCACAGATACGCAGTATTTT.

The chain uses TRBV5-1 and TRBJ1-6, with 9 bases identical to TRBD1. This CDR3 spans 17 amino acids. CDR1 and CDR2 from the germline V gene are SGHRS and YFSETQ. V was clipped by 3 bases and J by 6 bases; unmatched bases: 10. The CDR3 coding sequence is TGCGCCAGCAGCTGGGCGGGACAGGGAGAATTTAATTCACCCCTCCACTTT. Translation: CASSWAGQGEFNSPLHF.

V gene TRBV2 combines with J gene TRBJ2-2; 10 bases are a match to TRBD1. From germline, CDR1 is SNHLY and CDR2 FYNNEI. The V gene end was trimmed by 7 bases and the J gene end by 6 bases; junction bases not matched to a gene: 2. There are 13 residues in the CDR3. The CDR3 bases are TGTGCCAGCACCGGACAGGGGGCCGGGGAGCTGTTTTTT. Translated, it gives CASTGQGAGELFF.

The chain is built from TRBV7-3 and TRBJ2-5; D might be TRBD2 (5 bases). The V gene's germline CDR1 is SGHTA and CDR2 FQGTGA. The CDR3 has 15 amino acids. V lost 0 bases to trimming and J lost 4 bases, with 12 bases between them. The CDR3 here is CASSLTAGRAETQYF. The CDR3 DNA reads TGTGCCAGCAGCTTAACCGCGGGTAGGGCAGAGACCCAGTACTTC.

This chain connects TRBV7-7 to TRBJ2-7; tentatively, D is TRBD2 (6 bases). Germline CDR1 and CDR2: SSHAT and FNYEAQ (reference sequence). The V end was cut by 5 bases, the J end by 6 bases, with 17 bases between. This CDR3 contains 14 residues. The CDR3: CASSPAGQGGEQYF. CDR3 in DNA: TGTGCCAGCAGCCCCGCGGGGCAGGGTGGCGAGCAGTACTTC.

With respect to this clone: The sample has other DNA sequences that encode this CDR3 too. The chain links TRBV7-3 to TRBJ2-1, with 11 nucleotides matching TRBD2. Trimming at V came to 5 bases and at J to 4 bases, leaving 4 bases not matched to a gene. The germline V gene encodes CDR1 SGHTA and CDR2 FQGTGA. This CDR3 region has 15 residues. The CDR3 DNA reads as TGTGCCAGCAGCCCAACTAGCGGGAGTTACAATGAGCAGTTCTTC. Protein: CASSPTSGSYNEQFF.

The V call is TRBV4-1, the J call TRBJ2-7, with 9 bases that match TRBD1. Germline loops: CDR1 MGHRA, CDR2 YSYEKL. V lost 5 bases and J lost 3; bases outside the gene matches: 8. The CDR3 runs to 15 residues. The CDR3 region is CASSIAGTGSYEQYF. For the CDR3, the DNA is TGCGCCAGCAGCATAGCCGGGACAGGGAGCTACGAGCAGTACTTC.

J is TRBJ2-1 and V is TRBV27, with D possibly being TRBD2 (5 bases). Germline CDR1 is MNHEY and CDR2 is SMNVEV (reference sequence). CDR3 length equals 15 residues. V was trimmed by 3 bases and J by 1 base, leaving 10 bases between them. The CDR3 DNA reads as TGTGCCAGCAGTTTTGAGGGTGGGTCCTACAATGAGCAGTTCTTC. Translating gives CASSFEGGSYNEQFF.

The V gene is TRBV28, the J gene TRBJ2-2, with D hard to call. Per the germline V gene, CDR1 is MDHEN and CDR2 is SYDVKM. V lost 8 bases and J lost 5, with 18 bases in between. The CDR3 totals 15 residues. CDR3 in DNA: TGTGCCAGCGAATCGCTTAGAGCCATGACCGGGGAGCTGTTTTTT. Its protein product is CASESLRAMTGELFF. Filled out from reference TRBV28 and TRBJ2-2, the complete variable domain reads DVKVTQSSRYLVKRTGEKVFLECVQDMDHENMFWYRQDPGLGLRLIYFSYDVKMKEKGDIPEGYSVSREKKERFSLILESASTNQTSMYLCASESLRAMTGELFFGEGSRLTVL.